Presented here are 6 T cell receptor beta chains from one specimen sequenced in a study of blood T cell repertoires in COVID-19 (dated by TCRdb to 2019 to 2021). Library method: the immunoSEQ multiplex PCR assay. TCRdb re-hosts the immuneACCESS table, in-frame sequences only. Its copies lack some clones; in the studies checked, an unresolved V gene accounts for under half of them, and the cause for the rest is not known. The sample yields over 300,000 clones; about 90% were counted once. In total, the top ten clones hold around 6% of the sample. Sequences were obtained from PBMCs or T cells enriched from blood (not recorded which). The receptors here all came from a woman aged 25 to 39 who had recovered from COVID-19.

The genes are TRBV5-4 and TRBJ2-2; D is possibly TRBD2 (7 bases). CDR1 and CDR2 (germline): SGHNT, YYREEE (reference sequence). The CDR3 is made up of 15 amino acids. Trimming took 2 bases from V and 6 from J, leaving 14 bases between them. As DNA, the CDR3 is TGTGCCAGCAGCTTTGGGGGGGCACTGTCCGGGGAGCTGTTTTTT. Translated: CASSFGGALSGELFF.

The chain is built from TRBV6-2 or TRBV6-3 and TRBJ2-3, with 13 bases identical to TRBD2. V gave up 0 bases and J gave up 2 bases; unmatched junction bases: 11. CDR1 and CDR2 from the germline V gene are MNHEY and SVGEGT. The CDR3 consists of 20 residues. This CDR3 reads CASSYSIYPGTSGNTDTQYF. The CDR3 coding sequence is TGTGCCAGCAGTTACTCGATTTATCCCGGGACTAGCGGGAACACAGATACGCAGTATTTT.

For the CDR3, the DNA is TGTGCCAGCAGCTTATTAGCGGGGCCTTGGCATGAGCAGTTCTTC. This codes for CASSLLAGPWHEQFF. The V and J genes are TRBV7-9 and TRBJ2-1, with TRBD2 matching over 8 bases. There are 15 residues in the CDR3. The junction had 8 bases not matched to a gene; V was cut back by 2 bases and J by 8 bases. Looked up from germline, CDR1 is SEHNR and CDR2 is FQNEAQ (reference sequence).

The chain joins TRBV7-8 to TRBJ1-4, with D perhaps matching TRBD1 (5 bases). The CDR3 has 15 amino acids. Trimming cost V 5 bases and J 7 bases, with 17 bases left between them. Germline values: CDR1 SGHVS, CDR2 FQNEAQ. The DNA of the CDR3 is TGTGCCAGCAGCGCCGCGGGGACGAGTGCTGAAAAACTGTTTTTT. The encoded protein is CASSAAGTSAEKLFF.

This clone appeared once. The V and J genes are TRBV3-1 (or the pseudogene TRBV3-2) and TRBJ2-4; 8 bases fit TRBD2. CDR1 and CDR2 (germline): LGHDT, YNNKEL (reference sequence). After removal of 8 bases from V and 0 bases from J, the junction contained 3 bases not matched to a gene. The CDR3 is 14 amino acids. CDR3 sequence (DNA): TGTGCCAGCTCGGGGGGGCTAGCCAAAAACATTCAGTACTTC. Its translation: CASSGGLAKNIQYF.

The chain employs TRBV6-5 and TRBJ2-5; 7 bases agree with TRBD2. Germline V gives CDR1 MNHEY, CDR2 SVGAGI. Trimming removed 6 bases from V and 6 bases from J; junction bases left unmatched: 10. This CDR3 spans 14 amino acids. CDR3 coding DNA: TGTGCCAGCAGCCACGGGACTAACAAAAAGACCCAGTACTTC. Its protein product is CASSHGTNKKTQYF.